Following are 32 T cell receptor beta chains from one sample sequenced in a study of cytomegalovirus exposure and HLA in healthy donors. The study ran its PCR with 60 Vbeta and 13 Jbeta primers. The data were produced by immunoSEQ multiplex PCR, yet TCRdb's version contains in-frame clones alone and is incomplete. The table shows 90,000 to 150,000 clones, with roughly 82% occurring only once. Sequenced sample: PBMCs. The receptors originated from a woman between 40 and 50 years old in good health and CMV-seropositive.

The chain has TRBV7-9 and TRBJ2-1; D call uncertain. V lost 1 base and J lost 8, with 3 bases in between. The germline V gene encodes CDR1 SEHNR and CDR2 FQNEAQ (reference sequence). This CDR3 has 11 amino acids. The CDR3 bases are TGTGCCAGCAGCTTAGGGCATGAGCAGTTCTTC. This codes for CASSLGHEQFF.

The CDR3 DNA is TGTGCCAGTAGTATAGATGCCGGGATCACTGAAGCTTTCTTT. Amino acids: CASSIDAGITEAFF. The gene calls are TRBV19 and TRBJ1-1; D gene unclear. The germline gives CDR1 LNHDA, CDR2 SQIVND (reference sequence). V was shortened by 0 bases and J by 4 bases, with 9 bases between the two germline ends. CDR3 length equals 14 residues.

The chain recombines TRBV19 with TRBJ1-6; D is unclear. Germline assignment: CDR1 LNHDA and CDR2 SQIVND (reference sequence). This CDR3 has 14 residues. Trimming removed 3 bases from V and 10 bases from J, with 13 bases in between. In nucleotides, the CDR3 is TGTGCCAGTAGTATCCGGCAGGTGAGCTCACCCCTCCACTTT. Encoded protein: CASSIRQVSSPLHF.

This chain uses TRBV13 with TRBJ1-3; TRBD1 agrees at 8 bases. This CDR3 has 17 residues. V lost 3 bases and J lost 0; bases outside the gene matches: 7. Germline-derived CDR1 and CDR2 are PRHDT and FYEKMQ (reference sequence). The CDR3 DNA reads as TGTGCCAGCAGCTTTAGTTGGGACAGGTCCTCTGGAAACACCATATATTTT. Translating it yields CASSFSWDRSSGNTIYF.

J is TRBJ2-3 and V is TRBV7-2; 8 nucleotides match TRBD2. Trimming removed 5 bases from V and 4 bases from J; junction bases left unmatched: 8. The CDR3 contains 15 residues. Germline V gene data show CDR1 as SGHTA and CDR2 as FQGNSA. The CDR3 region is CASSTRTSISDTQYF. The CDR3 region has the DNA TGTGCCAGCAGCACCCGGACTAGCATTTCAGATACGCAGTATTTT. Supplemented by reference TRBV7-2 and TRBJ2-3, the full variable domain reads GAGVSQSPSNKVTEKGKDVELRCDPISGHTALYWYRQSLGQGLEFLIYFQGNSAPDKSGLPSDRFSAERTGGSVSTLTIQRTQQEDSAVYLCASSTRTSISDTQYFGPGTRLTVL.

CDR3 in DNA: TGTGCCTGGAGTGTCCTGGGGCTCATTGGAGTCAATGAGCAGTTCTTC. As protein: CAWSVLGLIGVNEQFF. This sequence joins TRBV30 and TRBJ2-1; possibly TRBD1 for D (5 bases). This CDR3 comprises 16 residues. CDR1 is GTSNPN, CDR2 SVGIG, per germline (reference sequence). Trimming left V 0 bases short and J 6 bases short, with 18 bases between.

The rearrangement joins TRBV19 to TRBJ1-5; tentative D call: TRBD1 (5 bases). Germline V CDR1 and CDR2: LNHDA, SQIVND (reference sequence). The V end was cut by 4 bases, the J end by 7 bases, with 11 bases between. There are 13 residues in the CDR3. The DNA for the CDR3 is TGTGCCAGTAGTAAGGGGAATCCACAGCCCCAGCATTTT. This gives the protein CASSKGNPQPQHF.

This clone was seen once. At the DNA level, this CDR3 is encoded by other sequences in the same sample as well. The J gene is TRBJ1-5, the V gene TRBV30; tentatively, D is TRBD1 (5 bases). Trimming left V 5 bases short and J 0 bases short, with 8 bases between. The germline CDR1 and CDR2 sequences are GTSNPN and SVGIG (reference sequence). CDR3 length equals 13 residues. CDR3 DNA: TGTGCCTGGGGGGGGGATAGCAATCAGCCCCAGCATTTT. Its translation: CAWGGDSNQPQHF.

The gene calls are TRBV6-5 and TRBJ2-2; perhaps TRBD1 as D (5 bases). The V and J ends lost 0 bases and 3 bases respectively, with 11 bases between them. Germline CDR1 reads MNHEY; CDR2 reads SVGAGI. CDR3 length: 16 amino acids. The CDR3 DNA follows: TGTGCCAGCAGTTACTCGATAGGGGTCGACACCGGGGAGCTGTTTTTT. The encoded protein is CASSYSIGVDTGELFF.

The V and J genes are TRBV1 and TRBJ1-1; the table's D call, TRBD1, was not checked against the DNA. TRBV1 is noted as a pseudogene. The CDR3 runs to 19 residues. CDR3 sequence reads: CTSSQDGGRGRSGNTEAFF. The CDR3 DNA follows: TGCACCAGCAGCCAAGATGGGGGCAGGGGGCGATCCGGGAACACTGAAGCTTTCTTT.

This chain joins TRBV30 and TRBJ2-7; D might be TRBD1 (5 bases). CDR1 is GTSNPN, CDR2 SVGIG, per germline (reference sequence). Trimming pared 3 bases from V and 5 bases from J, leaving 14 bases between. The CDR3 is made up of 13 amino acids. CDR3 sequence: CAWRDRGNHEQYF. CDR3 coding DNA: TGTGCCTGGAGAGATAGGGGCAACCACGAGCAGTACTTC.

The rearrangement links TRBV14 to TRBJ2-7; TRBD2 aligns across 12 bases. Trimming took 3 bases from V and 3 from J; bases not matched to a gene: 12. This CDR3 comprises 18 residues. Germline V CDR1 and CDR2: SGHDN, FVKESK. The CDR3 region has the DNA TGTGCCAGCAGCCATACCGTCTGGACTAGCGGGGTTTTCTACGAGCAGTACTTC. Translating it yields CASSHTVWTSGVFYEQYF.

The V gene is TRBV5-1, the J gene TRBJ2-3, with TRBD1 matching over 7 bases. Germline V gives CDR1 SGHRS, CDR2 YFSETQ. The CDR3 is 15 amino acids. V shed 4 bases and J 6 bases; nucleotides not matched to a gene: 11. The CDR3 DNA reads TGCGCCAGCAGCGGGTGGGACAGCGTCCTGGATACGCAGTATTTT. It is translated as CASSGWDSVLDTQYF.

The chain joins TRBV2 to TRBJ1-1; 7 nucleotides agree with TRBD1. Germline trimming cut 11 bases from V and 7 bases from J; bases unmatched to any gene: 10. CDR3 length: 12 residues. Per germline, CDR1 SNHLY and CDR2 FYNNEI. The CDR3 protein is CALGGQADEAFF. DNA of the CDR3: TGTGCCCTAGGGGGCCAGGCCGATGAAGCTTTCTTT.

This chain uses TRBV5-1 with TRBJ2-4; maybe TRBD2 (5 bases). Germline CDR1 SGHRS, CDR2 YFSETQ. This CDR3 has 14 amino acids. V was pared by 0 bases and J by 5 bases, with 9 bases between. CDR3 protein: CASSLEAGENIQYF. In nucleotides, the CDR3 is TGCGCCAGCAGCTTGGAGGCGGGCGAAAACATTCAGTACTTC.

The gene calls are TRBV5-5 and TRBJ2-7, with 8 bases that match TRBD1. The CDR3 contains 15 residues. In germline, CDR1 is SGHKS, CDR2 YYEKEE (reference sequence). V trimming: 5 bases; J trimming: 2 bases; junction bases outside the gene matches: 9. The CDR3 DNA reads TGTGCCAGCAGGCATCCGGGACAGGAAGCCTACGAGCAGTACTTC. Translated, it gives CASRHPGQEAYEQYF.

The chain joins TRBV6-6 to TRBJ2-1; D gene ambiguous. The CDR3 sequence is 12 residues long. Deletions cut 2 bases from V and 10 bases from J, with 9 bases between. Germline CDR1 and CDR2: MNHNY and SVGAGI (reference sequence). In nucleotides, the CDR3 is TGTGCCAGCAGTTACGATCAGAAGGAGCAGTTCTTC. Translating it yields CASSYDQKEQFF.

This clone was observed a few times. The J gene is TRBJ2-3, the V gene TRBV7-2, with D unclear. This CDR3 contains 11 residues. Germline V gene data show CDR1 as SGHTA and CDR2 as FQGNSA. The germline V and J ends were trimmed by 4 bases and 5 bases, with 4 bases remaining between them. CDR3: CASSSRDTQYF. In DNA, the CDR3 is TGTGCCAGCAGCTCCAGAGATACGCAGTATTTT. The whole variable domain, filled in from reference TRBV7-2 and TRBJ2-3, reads GAGVSQSPSNKVTEKGKDVELRCDPISGHTALYWYRQSLGQGLEFLIYFQGNSAPDKSGLPSDRFSAERTGGSVSTLTIQRTQQEDSAVYLCASSSRDTQYFGPGTRLTVL.

CDR3 DNA sequence: TGCGCCACCGGGACAGGGGGGGACTACGAGCAGTACTTC. Translated, it gives CATGTGGDYEQYF. The chain recombines TRBV10-1 with TRBJ2-7; 11 nucleotides match TRBD1. CDR3 length: 13 amino acids. Germline-derived CDR1 and CDR2 are WNHNN and SYGVQD (reference sequence). The V and J ends lost 10 bases and 3 bases, in that order; junction bases with no gene match: 5.

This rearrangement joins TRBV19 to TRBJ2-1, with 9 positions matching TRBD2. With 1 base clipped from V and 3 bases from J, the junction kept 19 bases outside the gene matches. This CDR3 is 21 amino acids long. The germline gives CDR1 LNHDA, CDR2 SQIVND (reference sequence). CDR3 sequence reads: CASSIGGRLAGANTFYNEQFF. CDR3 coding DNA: TGTGCCAGTAGTATAGGGGGGAGATTAGCGGGAGCAAACACCTTCTACAATGAGCAGTTCTTC.

The CDR3 protein is CASSQDWTGAYEQYF. CDR3 in DNA: TGTGCCAGCAGCCAAGATTGGACAGGGGCCTACGAGCAGTACTTC. The chain uses TRBV4-2 and TRBJ2-5, with 9 positions matching TRBD1. The end of the DNA is better explained by TRBJ2-7, so the J call may be wrong. The CDR3 loop spans 15 amino acids. Germline CDR1 LGHNA, CDR2 YNFKEQ.

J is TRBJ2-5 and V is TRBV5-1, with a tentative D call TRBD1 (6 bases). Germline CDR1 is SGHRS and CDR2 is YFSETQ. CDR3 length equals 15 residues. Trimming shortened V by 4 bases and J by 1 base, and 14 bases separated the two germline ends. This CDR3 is CASSMGARVQETQYF. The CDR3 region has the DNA TGCGCCAGCAGCATGGGGGCCAGGGTCCAAGAGACCCAGTACTTC.

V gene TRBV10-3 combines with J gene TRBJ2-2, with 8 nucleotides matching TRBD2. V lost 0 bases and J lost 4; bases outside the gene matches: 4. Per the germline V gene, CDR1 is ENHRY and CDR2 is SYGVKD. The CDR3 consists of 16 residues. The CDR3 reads CAISESTSGSTGELFF. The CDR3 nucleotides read TGTGCCATCAGTGAGTCGACCAGCGGGAGCACCGGGGAGCTGTTTTTT.

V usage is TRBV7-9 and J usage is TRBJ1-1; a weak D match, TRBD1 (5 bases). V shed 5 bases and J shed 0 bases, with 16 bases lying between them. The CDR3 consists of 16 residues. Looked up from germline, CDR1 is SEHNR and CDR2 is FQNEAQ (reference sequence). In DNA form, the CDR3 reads TGTGCCAGCAGCCCCGGACGCGGGGGGATGAACACTGAAGCTTTCTTT. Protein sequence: CASSPGRGGMNTEAFF.

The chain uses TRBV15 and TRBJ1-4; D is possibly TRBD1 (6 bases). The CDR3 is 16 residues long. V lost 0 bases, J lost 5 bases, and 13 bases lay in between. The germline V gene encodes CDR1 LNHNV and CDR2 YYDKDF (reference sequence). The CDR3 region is CATSRDGIGQNEKLFF. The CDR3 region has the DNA TGTGCCACCAGCAGAGATGGGATAGGACAGAATGAAAAACTGTTTTTT.

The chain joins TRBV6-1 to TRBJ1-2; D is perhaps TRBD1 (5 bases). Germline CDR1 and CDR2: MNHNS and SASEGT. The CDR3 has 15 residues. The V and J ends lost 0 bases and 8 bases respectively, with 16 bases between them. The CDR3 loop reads CASSEASGTPVGYTF. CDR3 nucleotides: TGTGCCAGCAGTGAAGCCTCCGGGACTCCAGTGGGCTACACCTTC.

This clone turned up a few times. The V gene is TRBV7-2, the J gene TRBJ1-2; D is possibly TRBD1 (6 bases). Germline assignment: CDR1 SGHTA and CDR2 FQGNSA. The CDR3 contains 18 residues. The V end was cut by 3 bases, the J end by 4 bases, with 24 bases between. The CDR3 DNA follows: TGTGCCAGCAGCTTCGGCCCTCAGGACAGCCTTTTTCTCTATGGCTACACCTTC. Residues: CASSFGPQDSLFLYGYTF. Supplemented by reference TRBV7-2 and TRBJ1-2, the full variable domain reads GAGVSQSPSNKVTEKGKDVELRCDPISGHTALYWYRQSLGQGLEFLIYFQGNSAPDKSGLPSDRFSAERTGGSVSTLTIQRTQQEDSAVYLCASSFGPQDSLFLYGYTFGSGTRLTVV.

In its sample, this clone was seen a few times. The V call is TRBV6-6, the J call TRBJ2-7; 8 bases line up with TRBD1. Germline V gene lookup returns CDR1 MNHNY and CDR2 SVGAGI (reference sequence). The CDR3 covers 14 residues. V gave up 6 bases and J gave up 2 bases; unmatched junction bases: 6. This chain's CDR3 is CASRPTGETYEQYF. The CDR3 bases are TGTGCCAGCAGACCGACAGGGGAGACCTACGAGCAGTACTTC.

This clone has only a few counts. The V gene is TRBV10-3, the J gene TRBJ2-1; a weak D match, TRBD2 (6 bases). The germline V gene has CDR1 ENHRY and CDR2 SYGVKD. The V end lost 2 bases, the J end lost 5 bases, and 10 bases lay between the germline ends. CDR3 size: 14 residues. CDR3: CAISEGGNNNEQFF. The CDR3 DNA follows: TGTGCCATCAGTGAGGGGGGGAACAACAATGAGCAGTTCTTC.

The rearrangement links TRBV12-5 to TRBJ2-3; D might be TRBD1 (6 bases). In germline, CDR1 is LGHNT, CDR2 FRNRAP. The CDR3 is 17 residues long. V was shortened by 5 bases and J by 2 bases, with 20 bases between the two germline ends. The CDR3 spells CASGLETGYRDTDTQYF. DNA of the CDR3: TGTGCTAGTGGTCTGGAGACAGGTTATCGGGACACAGATACGCAGTATTTT.

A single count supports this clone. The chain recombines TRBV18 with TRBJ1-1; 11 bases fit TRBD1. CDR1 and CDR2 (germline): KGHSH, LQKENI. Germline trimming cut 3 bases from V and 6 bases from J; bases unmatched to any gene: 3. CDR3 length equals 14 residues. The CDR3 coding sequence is TGTGCCAGCTCACCGGGACAGGGGGACCCTGAAGCTTTCTTT. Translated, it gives CASSPGQGDPEAFF.

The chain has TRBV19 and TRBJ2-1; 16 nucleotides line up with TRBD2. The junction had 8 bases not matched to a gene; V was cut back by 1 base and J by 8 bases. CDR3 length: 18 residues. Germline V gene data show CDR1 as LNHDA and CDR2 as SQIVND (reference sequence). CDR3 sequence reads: CASSIASGTSGRADEQFF. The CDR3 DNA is TGTGCCAGTAGTATAGCCTCCGGGACTAGCGGGAGGGCCGATGAGCAGTTCTTC.